Shown below are 32 T cell receptor beta chains from a single sample sequenced in a study of blood T cell repertoires in COVID-19. This table comes from immunoSEQ multiplex PCR, and its TCRdb copy is limited to in-frame clones, with some not included. This table holds about 250,000 clones, 83% found once. The sequenced sample was PBMCs or T cells enriched from blood (not recorded which). The receptors come from a woman aged 40 to 50 who had been exposed to COVID-19.

This clone occurred once. The chain carries TRBV7-9 and TRBJ1-6; tentatively, D is TRBD1 (5 bases). Per germline, CDR1 SEHNR and CDR2 FQNEAQ (reference sequence). V lost 1 base, J lost 2 bases, and 12 bases lay in between. CDR3 length: 17 residues. The CDR3 loop is CASSLGLGQPYNSPLHF. CDR3 nucleotide sequence: TGTGCCAGCAGCTTAGGTCTGGGGCAGCCCTATAATTCACCCCTCCACTTT.

The chain joins TRBV7-8 to TRBJ2-7, with TRBD2 matching over 11 bases. The CDR3 totals 15 residues. V shed 5 bases, J shed 0 bases, and the junction held 3 bases outside the gene matches. The V gene's germline CDR1 is SGHVS and CDR2 FQNEAQ. The CDR3 loop is CASSRLAGPSYEQYF. DNA of the CDR3: TGTGCCAGCAGCCGACTAGCGGGGCCCTCCTACGAGCAGTACTTC.

This clone occurred many times. The CDR3 here is CASRQASYEQYF. CDR3 DNA sequence: TGTGCCAGCAGACAGGCCTCCTACGAGCAGTACTTC. The chain couples TRBV27 to TRBJ2-7; possible D gene TRBD1, 5 bases. This CDR3 contains 12 residues. The V end was cut by 6 bases, the J end by 0 bases, with 6 bases between. CDR1 and CDR2 (germline): MNHEY, SMNVEV (reference sequence).

The chain couples TRBV7-9 to TRBJ1-1; no definite D call. Germline V gene lookup returns CDR1 SEHNR and CDR2 FQNEAQ (reference sequence). V was cut by 1 base and J by 1 base, with 10 bases left in between. This CDR3 is 15 amino acids long. Here the CDR3 reads CASSLDYLGNTEAFF. The CDR3 coding sequence is TGTGCCAGCAGCTTAGACTATCTGGGGAACACTGAAGCTTTCTTT.

The V gene is TRBV10-3, the J gene TRBJ1-2; 8 positions match TRBD1. Trimming cost V 10 bases and J 5 bases; bases outside gene matches: 12. The CDR3 has 14 residues. The germline CDR1 and CDR2 sequences are ENHRY and SYGVKD. CDR3 sequence: CATWTGRRKYGYTF. CDR3 in DNA: TGTGCCACCTGGACAGGGAGGAGAAAGTATGGCTACACCTTC.

CDR3 in DNA: TGTGCAAGTCGCCCGACTGGGGGGGAGGAGACCCAGTACTTC. Amino acid sequence: CASRPTGGEETQYF. V usage is TRBV12-2 and J usage is TRBJ2-5; the DNA was not compared with TRBD2, the D call given in the table. TRBV12-2 is given as a pseudogene. The CDR3 is made up of 14 amino acids.

CDR3 nucleotide sequence: TGCAGCGTTGGGACTAGCGGGGGTTACAATGAGCAGTTCTTC. Amino acids: CSVGTSGGYNEQFF. J is TRBJ2-1 and V is TRBV29-1; 13 positions agree with TRBD2. The length of the CDR3 is 14 residues. V lost 4 bases and J lost 4; bases outside the gene matches: 1. The germline CDR1 and CDR2 sequences are SQVTM and ANQGSEA.

This clone appeared once. The chain employs TRBV5-8 and TRBJ1-2, with TRBD1 matching over 7 bases. The V and J ends lost 3 bases and 7 bases, in that order; junction bases with no gene match: 12. Germline lookup yields CDR1 SGHTS and CDR2 YDEGEE. The CDR3 loop spans 15 amino acids. CDR3 in DNA: TGTGCCAGCAGCTACCGAGGGGGCGCATCTCTTGGCTACACCTTC. This encodes CASSYRGGASLGYTF.

The gene calls are TRBV4-3 and TRBJ1-1; the match to TRBD1 covers 8 bases. From germline, CDR1 is LGHNA and CDR2 YSLEER. Trimming at V came to 4 bases and at J to 5 bases, leaving 6 bases not matched to a gene. This CDR3 is built from 14 residues. The CDR3 sequence is CASSLSRGQTEAFF. CDR3 in DNA: TGCGCCAGCAGCCTTAGCAGGGGGCAAACTGAAGCTTTCTTT.

The V call is TRBV18, the J call TRBJ1-6; perhaps TRBD1 as D (5 bases). The CDR3 covers 14 residues. From germline, CDR1 is KGHSH and CDR2 LQKENI. V was shortened by 2 bases and J by 7 bases, with 9 bases between the two germline ends. CDR3 amino acids: CASSPGTENSPLHF. The CDR3 coding sequence is TGTGCCAGCTCACCAGGGACTGAAAATTCACCCCTCCACTTT.

This chain connects TRBV30 to TRBJ2-1; tentative D call: TRBD1 (6 bases). CDR3 length: 15 residues. Looked up from germline, CDR1 is GTSNPN and CDR2 is SVGIG (reference sequence). Trimming cost V 3 bases and J 2 bases, with 14 bases left between them. Written as DNA, the CDR3 is TGTGCCTGGAGGGCTGGGACACTTACCTACAATGAGCAGTTCTTC. It is translated as CAWRAGTLTYNEQFF. The complete variable domain, with remaining parts taken from reference TRBV30 and TRBJ2-1, reads SQTIHQWPATLVQPVGSPLSLECTVEGTSNPNLYWYRQAAGRGLQLLFYSVGIGQISSEVPQNLSASRPQDRQFILSSKKLLLSDSGFYLCAWRAGTLTYNEQFFGPGTRLTVL.

V gene TRBV11-2 combines with J gene TRBJ2-3; perhaps TRBD2 as D (6 bases). CDR1 SGHAT and CDR2 FQNNGV come from the germline V gene. This CDR3 region has 15 residues. The V end was cut by 3 bases, the J end by 2 bases, with 12 bases between. This CDR3 reads CASSFLGLLTDTQYF. The CDR3 coding sequence is TGTGCCAGCAGCTTTTTGGGACTCCTCACAGATACGCAGTATTTT.

The chain couples TRBV30 to TRBJ1-1; TRBD1 might be the D (6 bases). V was cut by 1 base and J by 5 bases, with 11 bases left in between. Germline lookup yields CDR1 GTSNPN and CDR2 SVGIG (reference sequence). This CDR3 contains 13 residues. The CDR3 DNA sequence: TGTGCCTGGAGTGGGGGACACCTTACTGAAGCTTTCTTT. Amino acids: CAWSGGHLTEAFF.

The genes are TRBV5-8 and TRBJ1-5; possibly TRBD1 for D (5 bases). Germline CDR1 reads SGHTS; CDR2 reads YDEGEE. V was cut by 4 bases and J by 6 bases, with 11 bases left in between. The CDR3 totals 13 residues. The CDR3 DNA reads TGTGCCAGCAGCGTAGGGGCTCTTCAGCCCCAGCATTTT. Its protein product is CASSVGALQPQHF. The whole variable domain, filled in from reference TRBV5-8 and TRBJ1-5, reads EAGVTQSPTHLIKTRGQQATLRCSPISGHTSVYWYQQALGLGLQFLLWYDEGEERNRGNFPPRFSGRQFPNYSSELNVNALELEDSALYLCASSVGALQPQHFGDGTRLSIL.

The DNA for the CDR3 is TGTGCCAGCAGCTTGGGGTCAGGGTCGGTCTACACCTTC. Translated: CASSLGSGSVYTF. The chain joins TRBV5-5 to TRBJ1-2; tentatively, D is TRBD1 (5 bases). Trimming took 0 bases from V and 10 from J, leaving 13 bases between them. The CDR3 runs to 13 residues. Germline assignment: CDR1 SGHKS and CDR2 YYEKEE (reference sequence).

The chain combines TRBV12-3 or TRBV12-4 with TRBJ1-1, with 8 bases lining up with TRBD1. Trimming at V came to 6 bases and at J to 1 base, leaving 1 base not matched to a gene. This CDR3 has 13 amino acids. CDR3 coding DNA: TGTGCCAGCAGCGACAGGGGGAACACTGAAGCTTTCTTT. This encodes CASSDRGNTEAFF.

V and J are TRBV12-3 or TRBV12-4 and TRBJ1-3; D possibly corresponds to TRBD1 (6 bases). The CDR3 runs 13 residues. V was cut by 6 bases and J by 4 bases, with 10 bases left in between. CDR3 in amino acids: CASRDSEGNTIYF. In DNA form, the CDR3 reads TGTGCCAGCAGGGACAGTGAAGGAAACACCATATATTTT.

The chain employs TRBV28 and TRBJ2-1; 11 positions match TRBD2. Trimming cost V 2 bases and J 8 bases; bases outside gene matches: 8. The CDR3 runs to 16 residues. Germline V gives CDR1 MDHEN, CDR2 SYDVKM. Here the CDR3 reads CASSLPTSGGLHEQFF. CDR3 in DNA: TGTGCCAGCAGTTTACCTACTAGCGGGGGTTTACATGAGCAGTTCTTC.

This chain links TRBV13 with TRBJ1-1; TRBD1 agrees at 9 bases. This CDR3 is built from 15 residues. Germline trimming cut 3 bases from V and 4 bases from J; bases unmatched to any gene: 6. The germline CDR1 and CDR2 sequences are PRHDT and FYEKMQ (reference sequence). In DNA form, the CDR3 reads TGTGCCAGCAGCTTTTTGGACAGGGGCGGCACTGAAGCTTTCTTT. Encoded protein: CASSFLDRGGTEAFF.

The chain uses TRBV4-1 and TRBJ2-7; 8 nucleotides align to TRBD1. The trim removed 0 bases at V and 2 bases at J, leaving 3 bases unmatched. From germline, CDR1 is MGHRA and CDR2 YSYEKL. This CDR3 is built from 15 residues. The CDR3 nucleotides are TGCGCCAGCAGCCAAGAGGGCAGGGGGCCCTACGAGCAGTACTTC. The encoded protein is CASSQEGRGPYEQYF.

The chain carries TRBV19 and TRBJ2-7; 9 bases are a match to TRBD1. Germline values: CDR1 LNHDA, CDR2 SQIVND (reference sequence). The V gene end was trimmed by 4 bases and the J gene end by 0 bases; junction bases not matched to a gene: 7. The CDR3 covers 16 residues. CDR3 amino acids: CASSSFGTGSSYEQYF. The CDR3 nucleotides are TGTGCCAGTAGTAGCTTCGGGACAGGGAGCTCCTACGAGCAGTACTTC. Using reference TRBV19 and TRBJ2-7 for the parts outside the CDR3, the full variable domain is DGGITQSPKYLFRKEGQNVTLSCEQNLNHDAMYWYRQDPGQGLRLIYYSQIVNDFQKGDIAEGYSVSREKKESFPLTVTSAQKNPTAFYLCASSSFGTGSSYEQYFGPGTRLTVT.

This clone was observed at least ten times. The rearrangement joins TRBV7-9 to TRBJ1-1, with a tentative D call TRBD1 (6 bases). In germline, CDR1 is SEHNR, CDR2 FQNEAQ (reference sequence). The CDR3 is 14 amino acids. Trimming shortened V by 4 bases and J by 6 bases, and 15 bases separated the two germline ends. The CDR3 nucleotides read TGTGCCAGCAGCTCACAGGGCGACGTCCCTGAAGCTTTCTTT. Protein sequence: CASSSQGDVPEAFF.

This chain uses TRBV6-6 with TRBJ2-7; 7 nucleotides line up with TRBD2. The CDR3 totals 13 residues. The junction had 4 bases not matched to a gene; V was cut back by 8 bases and J by 0 bases. Germline assignment: CDR1 MNHNY and CDR2 SVGAGI (reference sequence). CDR3 amino acids: CASGTSDSYEQYF. CDR3 bases: TGTGCCAGCGGTACTAGCGACTCCTACGAGCAGTACTTC.

A note on this clone: The junction departs from germline at one end; a sequencing error may be responsible. The chain links TRBV7-2 to TRBJ1-1; 11 nucleotides agree with TRBD1. Germline loops: CDR1 SGHTA, CDR2 FQGNSA. This CDR3 comprises 13 residues. This CDR3 is CASSVAGTGGAFF. The CDR3 bases are TGTGCCAGCAGCGTAGCCGGGACAGGGGGGGCTTTCTTT.

The chain couples TRBV2 to TRBJ2-3; 7 nucleotides line up with TRBD1. J was trimmed by 1 base and V by 5 bases; bases with no gene match: 3. This CDR3 comprises 14 residues. Germline CDR1 SNHLY, CDR2 FYNNEI. The CDR3 bases are TGTGCCAGCAGTCCAGGACAGGGCACAGATACGCAGTATTTT. Translation: CASSPGQGTDTQYF.

The V and J genes are TRBV12-5 and TRBJ2-7; tentative D call: TRBD1 (6 bases). CDR3 length: 13 amino acids. V shed 0 bases and J shed 7 bases, with 10 bases lying between them. Per germline, CDR1 LGHNT and CDR2 FRNRAP. This CDR3 reads CASGLVGADEQYF. CDR3 nucleotides: TGTGCTAGTGGTTTGGTGGGGGCAGATGAGCAGTACTTC.

The chain combines TRBV28 with TRBJ1-4; TRBD1 agrees at 8 bases. CDR1 MDHEN and CDR2 SYDVKM come from the germline V gene. V trimming: 3 bases; J trimming: 3 bases; junction bases outside the gene matches: 3. This CDR3 is 15 amino acids long. This CDR3 is CASSLVTGANEKLFF. CDR3 nucleotides: TGTGCCAGCAGTTTGGTGACAGGGGCTAATGAAAAACTGTTTTTT.

The chain joins TRBV30 to TRBJ1-1; 8 bases match TRBD1. Unmatched junction bases numbered 7, after V lost 2 bases and J lost 8 bases. Germline V gives CDR1 GTSNPN, CDR2 SVGIG (reference sequence). The CDR3 is 13 amino acids. The CDR3 DNA sequence: TGTGCCTGGAGTAAAGGCAGGGACAGGGAAGCTTTCTTT. The encoded protein is CAWSKGRDREAFF.

This clone was counted a few times. The chain carries TRBV18 and TRBJ2-1, with D perhaps matching TRBD2 (6 bases). Trimming left V 2 bases short and J 15 bases short, with 20 bases between. CDR1 KGHSH and CDR2 LQKENI come from the germline V gene. This CDR3 region has 14 residues. The CDR3 here is CASSPKDGGPKPFF. CDR3 nucleotides: TGTGCCAGCTCACCAAAGGACGGGGGACCAAAGCCGTTCTTC. The whole variable domain, remainder taken from reference TRBV18 and TRBJ2-1, is NAGVMQNPRHLVRRRGQEARLRCSPMKGHSHVYWYRQLPEEGLKFMVYLQKENIIDESGMPKERFSAEFPKEGPSILRIQQVVRGDSAAYFCASSPKDGGPKPFFGPGTRLTVL.

This chain connects TRBV14 to TRBJ2-1, with D possibly TRBD1 on 5 matching bases. CDR1 and CDR2 from the germline V gene are SGHDN and FVKESK. Trimming removed 4 bases at V and 6 bases at J, with 13 bases between. This CDR3 is 14 amino acids long. CDR3 in amino acids: CASSPIRRGNEQFF. DNA for the CDR3: TGTGCCAGCAGCCCGATTCGAAGGGGCAATGAGCAGTTCTTC.

This sequence joins TRBV27 and TRBJ1-2; 7 positions match TRBD1. Trimming removed 6 bases from V and 6 bases from J; junction bases left unmatched: 10. Looked up from germline, CDR1 is MNHEY and CDR2 is SMNVEV (reference sequence). CDR3 length: 14 residues. Here the CDR3 reads CASSRTGASNGYTF. The CDR3 DNA reads as TGTGCCAGCAGCCGAACAGGGGCGTCTAATGGCTACACCTTC.

The chain uses TRBV5-1 and TRBJ1-3; no clear D gene. CDR3 length: 15 residues. Trimming stripped 5 bases from V and 0 bases from J, with 12 bases between. Germline-derived CDR1 and CDR2 are SGHRS and YFSETQ. The CDR3 here is CASSPFGDSGNTIYF. The CDR3 nucleotides read TGCGCCAGCAGTCCCTTCGGTGACTCTGGAAACACCATATATTTT.